What follows are 25 T cell receptor beta chains derived from one specimen sequenced in a study of blood T cells in healthy people across ages (dated by TCRdb to 2014 to 2015). Library prep was done by 5' RACE. The run used an Illumina HiSeq 2500. The second PCR ran for about 6 to 11 cycles and used a J-beta primer mix along with a sample-barcoded 5' primer. TCRdb reanalyzed the raw reads on its own, using fastp at Q25 for trimming and MiXCR for clone calling, and kept in-frame beta chains. All rows with the same CDR3 protein become a single entry with the most common DNA and genes. The table for this sample lists about 1,400,000 distinct CDR3 sequences; roughly 40% of them were counted only once. The biggest ten clones account for 7% to 9.5% of the sample. Sequencing used blood. The receptors originated from a woman aged 18-29 years in good health.

A few counts support this clonotype. The chain employs TRBV28 and TRBJ2-7; 8 bases fit TRBD1. Trimming removed 4 bases from V and 1 base from J; junction bases left unmatched: 9. Germline V CDR1 and CDR2: MDHEN, SYDVKM. The CDR3 is 16 residues long. In DNA form, the CDR3 reads TGTGCCAGCAGTTCATGGGGACAGGCCAAGTCCTACGAGCAGTACTTC. This codes for CASSSWGQAKSYEQYF.

V gene TRBV6-1 combines with J gene TRBJ2-7, with 9 bases identical to TRBD2. This CDR3 has 16 amino acids. Germline CDR1 and CDR2: MNHNS and SASEGT. Germline trimming cut 6 bases from V and 3 bases from J; bases unmatched to any gene: 12. CDR3 region: CASRISSGTSIYEQYF. CDR3 coding DNA: TGTGCCAGCAGGATATCTTCCGGGACTAGCATCTACGAGCAGTACTTC.

This clonotype was counted at least ten times. The rearrangement links TRBV12-3 or TRBV12-4 to TRBJ1-2, with D perhaps matching TRBD1 (5 bases). This CDR3 is built from 14 residues. The germline V and J ends were trimmed by 5 bases and 7 bases, with 17 bases remaining between them. The CDR3 DNA reads TGTGCCAGCAGTCCCCCCCCAGGGTTATTTGGCTACACCTTC. Translation gives CASSPPPGLFGYTF.

The CDR3 spells CAINPGQGYGYTF. In DNA, the CDR3 is TGTGCCATCAACCCGGGACAGGGGTATGGCTACACCTTC. V usage is TRBV10-3 and J usage is TRBJ1-2, with 10 nucleotides matching TRBD1. There are 13 residues in the CDR3. The germline gives CDR1 ENHRY, CDR2 SYGVKD. V lost 7 bases and J lost 5; bases outside the gene matches: 4.

Points on this clonotype: At one of its ends the junction is not consistent with the germline gene, which may arise from a read error. The chain combines TRBV4-2 with TRBJ2-1; D tentatively fits TRBD1 or TRBD2 (5 bases each). From germline, CDR1 is LGHNA and CDR2 YNFKEQ. The CDR3 is 14 amino acids. The CDR3 nucleotides are TGTGCCGGCAGCCTCCCAGAGGGGCAAAATGAGCAGTTCTTC. It specifies CAGSLPEGQNEQFF.

This clonotype was detected ten times or more. This chain links TRBV6-5 with TRBJ2-7, with a possible D match to TRBD2 (6 bases). This CDR3 region has 14 residues. V was clipped by 6 bases and J by 1 base, with 13 bases between them. Germline V lookup: CDR1 MNHEY, CDR2 SVGAGI. In DNA, the CDR3 is TGTGCCAGCAGGTCCGGGACTGGATCCTACGAGCAGTACTTC. It specifies CASRSGTGSYEQYF.

This clonotype has just a few counts. The chain carries TRBV11-2 and TRBJ1-2; weak D call: TRBD1 (6 bases). The CDR3 spans 15 residues. The ends were cut back, 6 bases at V and 0 bases at J, with 14 bases in the middle. Germline values: CDR1 SGHAT, CDR2 FQNNGV. As DNA, the CDR3 is TGTGCCAGCAGACCAGACAGGTTGACTAACTATGGCTACACCTTC. Encoded protein: CASRPDRLTNYGYTF.

The chain carries TRBV20-1 and TRBJ2-1; 10 positions match TRBD1. From germline, CDR1 is DFQATT and CDR2 SNEGSKA (reference sequence). Germline trimming cut 3 bases from V and 4 bases from J; bases unmatched to any gene: 6. The CDR3 sequence is 15 residues long. The DNA of the CDR3 is TGCAGTGCTAGTCCGTGGACAGGGGGTTACAATGAGCAGTTCTTC. Translating gives CSASPWTGGYNEQFF.

This clonotype has more than one count but fewer than ten. The J gene is TRBJ2-1, the V gene TRBV6-1; a weak D match, TRBD2 (6 bases). CDR1 and CDR2 from the germline V gene are MNHNS and SASEGT. V was trimmed by 7 bases and J by 9 bases, leaving 16 bases between them. The CDR3 is made up of 13 amino acids. The CDR3 sequence: CASTRDGGSEQFF. CDR3 coding DNA: TGTGCCAGCACAAGGGATGGAGGGAGTGAGCAGTTCTTC.

The genes are TRBV20-1 and TRBJ2-3; tentatively, D is TRBD1 (6 bases). The CDR3 has 14 residues. The V and J ends lost 7 bases and 1 base respectively, with 15 bases between them. From germline, CDR1 is DFQATT and CDR2 SNEGSKA (reference sequence). CDR3 sequence reads: CSVWGRGRTDTQYF. The CDR3 nucleotides are TGCAGTGTTTGGGGCAGGGGTCGCACAGATACGCAGTATTTT.

The table lists this clonotype with a few counts. V usage is TRBV7-2 and J usage is TRBJ2-1; the match to TRBD1 covers 9 bases. Germline CDR1 reads SGHTA; CDR2 reads FQGNSA. With 6 bases clipped from V and 2 bases from J, the junction kept 5 bases outside the gene matches. There are 15 residues in the CDR3. The CDR3 DNA follows: TGTGCCAGCAGTCGACAGGGGGGAGCCTACAATGAGCAGTTCTTC. Translation gives CASSRQGGAYNEQFF.

The sample holds a few counts of this clonotype. The rearrangement links TRBV4-2 to TRBJ2-3; 9 bases fit TRBD2. With 1 base clipped from V and 3 bases from J, the junction kept 11 bases outside the gene matches. CDR1 is LGHNA and CDR2 is YNFKEQ in the germline V gene. The CDR3 totals 18 residues. The CDR3 region is CASSQGSARGGRTDTQYF. CDR3 in DNA: TGTGCCAGCAGCCAAGGAAGTGCGCGGGGGGGCCGAACAGATACGCAGTATTTT.

This clonotype was found a few times. The CDR3 loop reads CASSLARLAGGSGEQFF. In DNA, the CDR3 is TGCGCCAGCAGCTTGGCCCGGTTAGCGGGAGGGTCAGGTGAGCAGTTCTTC. The gene calls are TRBV5-1 and TRBJ2-1; 11 bases map to TRBD2. The CDR3 consists of 17 residues. Per the germline V gene, CDR1 is SGHRS and CDR2 is YFSETQ. The V gene end was trimmed by 0 bases and the J gene end by 9 bases; junction bases not matched to a gene: 11.

The rearrangement links TRBV28 to TRBJ2-5; TRBD2 matches at 11 bases. From germline, CDR1 is MDHEN and CDR2 SYDVKM. V dropped 8 bases and J dropped 11; count of bases not matched to a gene: 10. CDR3 length: 13 amino acids. CDR3 DNA: TGTGCCAGCCTAGCGGGAGGAGACAATGAGCAGTACTTC. Translation: CASLAGGDNEQYF.

The CDR3 spells CAISASGSSYNEQFF. In DNA form, the CDR3 reads TGTGCCATCAGCGCCAGCGGGAGCTCCTACAATGAGCAGTTCTTC. The V and J genes are TRBV10-3 and TRBJ2-1, with 8 nucleotides matching TRBD2. Germline loops: CDR1 ENHRY, CDR2 SYGVKD. The V and J ends lost 6 bases and 0 bases, in that order; junction bases with no gene match: 4. CDR3 length: 15 residues.

The chain is built from TRBV6-5 and TRBJ2-7, with a weak D call TRBD1 (6 bases). The CDR3 has 16 residues. Germline V gene data show CDR1 as MNHEY and CDR2 as SVGAGI. V was pared by 5 bases and J by 0 bases, with 17 bases between. CDR3 in amino acids: CASSQNNDRISYEQYF. For the CDR3, the DNA is TGTGCCAGCAGTCAAAATAACGACAGGATCTCCTACGAGCAGTACTTC.

V is TRBV20-1 and J is TRBJ2-3; TRBD2 agrees at 11 bases. This CDR3 is built from 16 residues. The germline V gene has CDR1 DFQATT and CDR2 SNEGSKA (reference sequence). Trimming cost V 3 bases and J 1 base; bases outside gene matches: 6. The CDR3 region has the DNA TGCAGTGCTAGGGACCCGGGACTAGCGGGCACAGATACGCAGTATTTT. Translated, it gives CSARDPGLAGTDTQYF.

This clonotype came up a few times. The rearrangement uses TRBV6-1 and TRBJ1-1; unclear D gene. This CDR3 has 13 residues. V dropped 4 bases and J dropped 2 bases, with 8 bases sitting between them. Germline assignment: CDR1 MNHNS and CDR2 SASEGT. CDR3 sequence reads: CASSVEYNTEAFF. The CDR3 bases are TGTGCCAGCAGTGTAGAGTACAACACTGAAGCTTTCTTT.

The chain is built from TRBV28 and TRBJ2-7; tentatively, D is TRBD1 or TRBD2 (7 bases each). The J call is doubtful: the DNA matches TRBJ2-4 better. Per germline, CDR1 MDHEN and CDR2 SYDVKM. The CDR3 length is 15 residues. CDR3 nucleotide sequence: TGTGCCAGCAGTTTCGTCGGCTCAGGGGGGGGCATTCAGTACTTC. It encodes CASSFVGSGGGIQYF.

This clonotype has a count of ten or more. This chain links TRBV15 with TRBJ1-1; 11 nucleotides match TRBD1. This CDR3 region has 15 residues. With V trimmed by 0 bases and J by 5 bases, 2 bases remained unmatched. In germline, CDR1 is LNHNV, CDR2 YYDKDF (reference sequence). The CDR3 loop reads CATSREDRGQTEAFF. The CDR3 coding sequence is TGTGCCACCAGCAGAGAGGACAGGGGGCAGACTGAAGCTTTCTTT.

J is TRBJ2-2 and V is TRBV5-1, with 8 bases aligning to TRBD2. The CDR3 has 16 residues. The V and J ends lost 4 bases and 5 bases, in that order; junction bases with no gene match: 10. Germline CDR1 and CDR2: SGHRS and YFSETQ. The CDR3 protein is CASSPTREGWTGELFF. DNA for the CDR3: TGCGCCAGCAGCCCAACTCGGGAGGGGTGGACCGGGGAGCTGTTTTTT.

A remark on this clonotype: Its ends do not fully match the called genes, so a read error is possible. The V call is TRBV27, the J call TRBJ1-2, with D maybe TRBD1 (5 bases). The germline V gene encodes CDR1 MNHEY and CDR2 SMNVEV (reference sequence). The CDR3 sequence is 13 residues long. CDR3 sequence: CAISFTWKGGYTF. The CDR3 DNA reads as TGTGCCATCAGTTTTACTTGGAAGGGGGGCTACACCTTC.

The CDR3 sequence is CASMGASGRGGNEQFF. The DNA for the CDR3 is TGTGCCTCAATGGGGGCTAGCGGGAGAGGCGGGAATGAGCAGTTCTTC. This sequence joins TRBV6-2 or TRBV6-3 and TRBJ2-1, with 10 positions matching TRBD2. The germline V gene has CDR1 MNHEY and CDR2 SVGEGT. This CDR3 is built from 16 residues. Trimming removed 11 bases from V and 7 bases from J; junction bases left unmatched: 17.

V and J are TRBV25-1 and TRBJ2-1; a possible D gene is TRBD1 (5 bases). The DNA end lines up better with TRBJ2-7; the J call may be wrong. Germline CDR1 is MGHDK and CDR2 is SYGVNS. The CDR3 runs to 16 residues. This CDR3 is CASSDEGAVAYNEQYF. The CDR3 nucleotides read TGTGCCAGCAGTGACGAAGGGGCCGTGGCTTACAATGAGCAGTACTTC.

This clonotype has a single count. The rearrangement uses TRBV28 and TRBJ2-2; 9 bases fit TRBD1. The germline V gene encodes CDR1 MDHEN and CDR2 SYDVKM. J gave up 7 bases and V 5 bases, and 8 bases lay outside the gene matches. The CDR3 consists of 15 residues. The CDR3 here is CASSRGTGIGGELFF. In DNA, the CDR3 is TGTGCCAGCAGTCGGGGGACAGGGATAGGCGGGGAGCTGTTTTTT.